This TCR beta chain was captured by sequencing in a study of Graves' ophthalmopathy and Graves' hyperthyroidism. Findings and caveats of the study: For predicting ophthalmopathy progression, the model had about 66% sensitivity and 72.22% specificity. For separating ophthalmopathy from stable hyperthyroidism, a 13-signature model gave almost 90% sensitivity and approximately 76% specificity.

Transcripts of RNA were the source for amplifying TCR beta CDR3 regions. First-round RT-PCR with HTBI primers preceded a second-round multiplex PCR. TCRdb called the multiplex PCR reads again in MiXCR, with one record for every CDR3 protein. The table includes under 250,000 distinct CDR3 sequences, under 30% detected once. This clonotype was picked up many times. Its matching antigen is unknown. Diagnostic conclusions were grounded in clinical symptoms, serum thyroxine, TRAb, thyroid ultrasound and orbital computed tomography. Sequencing was performed on peripheral blood. The TCR comes from a man aged 45-60 years with Graves' ophthalmopathy.

The CDR3 protein is CASSVASQGGTGELFF. In nucleotides, the CDR3 is TGTGCCAGCAGCGTAGCTAGTCAGGGAGGCACCGGGGAGCTGTTTTTT. The chain carries TRBV9 and TRBJ2-2, with D perhaps TRBD2 (6 bases). The germline V and J ends were trimmed by 0 bases and 4 bases, with 13 bases remaining between them. Per the germline V gene, CDR1 is SGDLS and CDR2 is YYNGEE. This CDR3 is built from 16 residues.